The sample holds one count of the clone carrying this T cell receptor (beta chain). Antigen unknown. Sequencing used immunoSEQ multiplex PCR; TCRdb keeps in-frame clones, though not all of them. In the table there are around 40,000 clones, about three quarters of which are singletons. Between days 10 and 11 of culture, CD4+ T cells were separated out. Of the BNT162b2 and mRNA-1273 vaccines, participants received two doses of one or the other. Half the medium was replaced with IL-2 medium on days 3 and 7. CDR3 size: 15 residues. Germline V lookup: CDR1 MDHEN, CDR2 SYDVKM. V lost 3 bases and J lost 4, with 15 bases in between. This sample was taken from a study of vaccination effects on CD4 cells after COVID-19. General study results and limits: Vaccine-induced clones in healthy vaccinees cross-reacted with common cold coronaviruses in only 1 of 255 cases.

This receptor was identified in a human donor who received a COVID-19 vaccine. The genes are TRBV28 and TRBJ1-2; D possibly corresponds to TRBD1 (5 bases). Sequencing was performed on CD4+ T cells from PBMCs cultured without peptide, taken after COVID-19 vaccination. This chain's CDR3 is CASSLGGFGGYGYTF. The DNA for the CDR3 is TGTGCCAGCAGTTTGGGGGGATTCGGGGGCTATGGCTACACCTTC.